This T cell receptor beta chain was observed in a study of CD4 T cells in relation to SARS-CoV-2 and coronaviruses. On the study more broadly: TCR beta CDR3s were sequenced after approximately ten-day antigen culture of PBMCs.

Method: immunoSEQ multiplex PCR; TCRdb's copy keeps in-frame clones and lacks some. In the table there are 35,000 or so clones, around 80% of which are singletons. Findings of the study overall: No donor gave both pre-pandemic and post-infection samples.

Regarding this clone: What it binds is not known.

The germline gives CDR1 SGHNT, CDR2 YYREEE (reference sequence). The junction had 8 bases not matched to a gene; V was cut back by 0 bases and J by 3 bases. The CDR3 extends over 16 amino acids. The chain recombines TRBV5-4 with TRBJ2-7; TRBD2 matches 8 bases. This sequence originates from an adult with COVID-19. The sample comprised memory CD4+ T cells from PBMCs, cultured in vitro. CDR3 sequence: CASSLVSTSGYYEQYF. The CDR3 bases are TGTGCCAGCAGCTTGGTATCCACTAGCGGATACTACGAGCAGTACTTC.